A single sample is the source of the 20 T cell receptor beta chains below, sequenced in a study of shared clonotypes between healthy human individuals. Naive-designated CD8 cells lacked CD45RO, were positively enriched for CCR7, and omitted terminally differentiated effector memory CD45RA+ cells. This table comes from immunoSEQ multiplex PCR, and its TCRdb copy is limited to in-frame clones, with some not included. The table has 2 million to 2.5 million clones, roughly 91% seen once. The sequencing sample was made of naive CD8+ T cells from PBMCs. The receptors come from a man aged 18 to 30 in good health. Some clones in this sample may be carry-over from other donors' samples.

The V call is TRBV29-1, the J call TRBJ2-7; 7 bases match TRBD2. This CDR3 is 13 amino acids long. J lost 5 bases, V lost 4 bases, and 8 bases had no gene match. Germline V gene sequence: CDR1 SQVTM, CDR2 ANQGSEA. The CDR3 DNA reads as TGCAGCGTTGGGGGGGGAGTTGACCACGAGCAGTACTTC. It codes for CSVGGGVDHEQYF.

This clone was detected only a few times. Other DNA sequences in the sample encode the same CDR3. The chain is built from TRBV19 and TRBJ1-1; D remains ambiguous. Deletions cut 4 bases from V and 4 bases from J, with 4 bases between. Germline CDR1 and CDR2: LNHDA and SQIVND (reference sequence). This CDR3 comprises 11 residues. CDR3 coding DNA: TGTGCCAGTAGTACAGGCACTGAAGCTTTCTTT. It encodes CASSTGTEAFF.

This chain joins TRBV5-1 and TRBJ2-7; possibly TRBD2 for D (7 bases). Germline-derived CDR1 and CDR2 are SGHRS and YFSETQ. Trimming pared 1 base from V and 3 bases from J, leaving 11 bases between. The CDR3 has 14 residues. This CDR3 reads CASSLSGGGYEQYF. Written as DNA, the CDR3 is TGCGCCAGCAGCTTGTCGGGGGGCGGCTACGAGCAGTACTTC.

The genes are TRBV29-1 and TRBJ2-2; D gene uncertain. In germline, CDR1 is SQVTM, CDR2 ANQGSEA. Trimming removed 2 bases from V and 5 bases from J, with 9 bases in between. There are 13 residues in the CDR3. The CDR3 spells CSVEFAETGELFF. DNA of the CDR3: TGCAGCGTTGAATTTGCGGAAACCGGGGAGCTGTTTTTT.

Only a few counts were recorded for this clone. The J gene is TRBJ1-5, the V gene TRBV4-2; 7 bases align to TRBD1. The CDR3 extends over 15 amino acids. Germline assignment: CDR1 LGHNA and CDR2 YNFKEQ. J gave up 6 bases and V 3 bases, and 8 bases lay outside the gene matches. The CDR3 loop reads CASSQTGMNGQPQHF. CDR3 coding DNA: TGTGCCAGCAGCCAGACAGGGATGAACGGTCAGCCCCAGCATTTT.

The chain is built from TRBV7-9 and TRBJ2-1, with TRBD2 matching 9 bases. The V segment lost 4 bases and the J segment 0 bases; nucleotides outside the gene matches: 7. The CDR3 length is 17 residues. Germline V gene data show CDR1 as SEHNR and CDR2 as FQNEAQ (reference sequence). The CDR3 sequence: CASSSGTSKNSYNEQFF. CDR3 DNA sequence: TGTGCCAGCAGCTCAGGGACTAGCAAAAACTCCTACAATGAGCAGTTCTTC. Complete variable domain (other parts from reference TRBV7-9 and TRBJ2-1): DTGVSQNPRHKITKRGQNVTFRCDPISEHNRLYWYRQTLGQGPEFLTYFQNEAQLEKSRLLSDRFSAERPKGSFSTLEIQRTEQGDSAMYLCASSSGTSKNSYNEQFFGPGTRLTVL.

As regards this clone: This same CDR3 is encoded by further DNA sequences in the sample. CDR3 residues: CASSLERQGSNEKLFF. The CDR3 DNA is TGTGCCAGCAGTTTAGAACGACAGGGATCTAATGAAAAACTGTTTTTT. The J gene is TRBJ1-4, the V gene TRBV28; 7 bases fit TRBD1. Germline loops: CDR1 MDHEN, CDR2 SYDVKM. J gave up 3 bases and V 2 bases, and 6 bases lay outside the gene matches. This CDR3 has 16 amino acids.

Details on this clone: The junction differs from germline at one of its ends, possibly a read error. Different DNA sequences within this sample yield the same CDR3. The chain recombines TRBV29-1 with TRBJ2-7; 7 bases line up with TRBD2. Germline lookup yields CDR1 SQVTM and CDR2 ANQGSEA. The length of the CDR3 is 16 residues. The CDR3, as DNA: TGCAGCGTTGAAGGGTGGGCGGGAGACTCCTACTACGAGCAGTACTTT. Translating it yields CSVEGWAGDSYYEQYF.

Comment on this clone: This specimen includes other DNA sequences encoding the same CDR3. This sequence joins TRBV9 and TRBJ2-5, with D possibly TRBD2 on 5 matching bases. CDR3 length equals 13 residues. Germline loops: CDR1 SGDLS, CDR2 YYNGEE. V was shortened by 5 bases and J by 5 bases, with 13 bases between the two germline ends. CDR3 sequence: CASSLRTGETQYF. The CDR3 nucleotides read TGTGCCAGCAGTCTCAGGACTGGGGAGACCCAGTACTTC.

The chain couples TRBV10-3 to TRBJ2-3, with D possibly TRBD1 on 6 matching bases. The ends were cut back, 0 bases at V and 3 bases at J, with 10 bases in the middle. This CDR3 region has 15 residues. The germline V gene encodes CDR1 ENHRY and CDR2 SYGVKD. The CDR3, as DNA: TGTGCCATCAGTGAGTCCGCAGGGGCGACAGATACGCAGTATTTT. It is translated as CAISESAGATDTQYF.

The chain employs TRBV18 and TRBJ1-1; 7 bases align to TRBD1. The CDR3 length is 16 residues. Germline V gives CDR1 KGHSH, CDR2 LQKENI. V lost 3 bases and J lost 1; bases outside the gene matches: 8. The CDR3 protein is CASSPYPGTANTEAFF. In DNA, the CDR3 is TGTGCCAGCTCACCCTACCCTGGGACAGCGAACACTGAAGCTTTCTTT.

The genes are TRBV7-9 and TRBJ2-1, with D unclear. The V gene lost 2 bases and the J gene lost 7 bases, with 12 bases spanning the gap. From germline, CDR1 is SEHNR and CDR2 FQNEAQ (reference sequence). The CDR3 loop spans 14 amino acids. The CDR3, as DNA: TGTGCCAGCAGCTTAAGTTACCAGCTGAATGAGCAGTTCTTC. The encoded protein is CASSLSYQLNEQFF. Variable domain in full (rest from reference TRBV7-9 and TRBJ2-1): DTGVSQNPRHKITKRGQNVTFRCDPISEHNRLYWYRQTLGQGPEFLTYFQNEAQLEKSRLLSDRFSAERPKGSFSTLEIQRTEQGDSAMYLCASSLSYQLNEQFFGPGTRLTVL.

The CDR3 nucleotides are TGTGCCAGCTTGATCGGGGGGACAGTCTACGAGCAGTACTTC. This encodes CASLIGGTVYEQYF. The rearrangement links TRBV7-8 to TRBJ2-7, with D possibly being TRBD1 or TRBD2 (7 bases each). In germline, CDR1 is SGHVS, CDR2 FQNEAQ. V lost 8 bases and J lost 3, with 17 bases in between. CDR3 length: 14 amino acids.

The chain recombines TRBV7-2 with TRBJ2-7; 7 nucleotides align to TRBD1. V trimming: 5 bases; J trimming: 0 bases; junction bases outside the gene matches: 13. In germline, CDR1 is SGHTA, CDR2 FQGNSA. CDR3 length equals 17 residues. This CDR3 is CASSPTHRGHLSYEQYF. The CDR3 bases are TGTGCCAGCAGCCCCACGCACAGGGGACACCTCTCCTACGAGCAGTACTTC.

The rearrangement links TRBV9 to TRBJ1-3; D gene uncertain. V dropped 0 bases and J dropped 2 bases, with 15 bases sitting between them. This CDR3 contains 17 residues. CDR1 and CDR2 from the germline V gene are SGDLS and YYNGEE. The DNA for the CDR3 is TGTGCCAGCAGCGTAGCCACCGATGGTGAGGCTGGAAACACCATATATTTT. Encoded protein: CASSVATDGEAGNTIYF.

V gene TRBV27 combines with J gene TRBJ2-1; D remains ambiguous. The CDR3 totals 15 residues. In germline, CDR1 is MNHEY, CDR2 SMNVEV (reference sequence). V lost 0 bases and J 3 bases, leaving 9 bases between the germline ends. The CDR3 sequence is CASSLSRMGYNEQFF. The CDR3 coding sequence is TGTGCCAGCAGTTTATCCCGAATGGGCTACAATGAGCAGTTCTTC.

About this clone: This sample also contains other DNA sequences that code for the same CDR3. The rearrangement joins TRBV19 to TRBJ2-1; 13 bases map to TRBD2. V gave up 9 bases and J gave up 8 bases; unmatched junction bases: 4. The CDR3 runs to 13 residues. Germline V gene sequence: CDR1 LNHDA, CDR2 SQIVND (reference sequence). The DNA for the CDR3 is TGTGCCAGCCGGACTAGCGGGAGTTATGAGCAGTTCTTC. Protein sequence: CASRTSGSYEQFF. The full variable domain, in which reference TRBV19 and TRBJ2-1 provide the parts outside the CDR3, is DGGITQSPKYLFRKEGQNVTLSCEQNLNHDAMYWYRQDPGQGLRLIYYSQIVNDFQKGDIAEGYSVSREKKESFPLTVTSAQKNPTAFYLCASRTSGSYEQFFGPGTRLTVL.

This CDR3 is CAISETSGSPDTQYF. The CDR3 DNA reads TGTGCCATCAGTGAGACTAGCGGGAGTCCAGATACGCAGTATTTT. The chain combines TRBV10-3 with TRBJ2-3; 11 bases match TRBD2. The V segment lost 2 bases and the J segment 4 bases; nucleotides outside the gene matches: 2. The CDR3 runs to 15 residues. Germline CDR1 and CDR2: ENHRY and SYGVKD.

The chain recombines TRBV7-9 with TRBJ2-7, with TRBD2 matching over 9 bases. Germline V gene data show CDR1 as SEHNR and CDR2 as FQNEAQ (reference sequence). The CDR3 totals 17 residues. V lost 4 bases and J lost 1; bases outside the gene matches: 11. CDR3 in DNA: TGTGCCAGCAGCTCCGGGGATCGCGGGAGGGTTTCCTACGAGCAGTACTTC. Its translation is CASSSGDRGRVSYEQYF.

The rearrangement joins TRBV4-1 to TRBJ1-1; D is uncertain. The CDR3 spans 16 residues. Looked up from germline, CDR1 is MGHRA and CDR2 is YSYEKL. The V and J ends lost 1 base and 3 bases respectively, with 15 bases between them. The DNA of the CDR3 is TGCGCCAGCAGCCAAGCTCTCTCTGGGCTGGACACTGAAGCTTTCTTT. Its translation: CASSQALSGLDTEAFF.